The next 15 T cell receptor beta chains were all read from a single sample in a study of T cell repertoires in cytomegalovirus infection. One entry per CDR3 protein, called by TCRdb with MiXCR from the reads. Of 650,000 to 900,000 distinct CDR3 sequences in the sample, 30% to 35% are singletons; the top ten hold roughly an eighth. No cognate antigen is known for these TCRs. Sequenced material: cultured CD8+ T cells from PBMCs, taken from culture after CMV antigen stimulation. The receptors were gathered from a human donor in good health (CMV status not recorded). Some clones in this sample may be carry-over from other donors' samples.

The genes are TRBV7-9 and TRBJ2-5; TRBD1 matches at 7 bases. The CDR3 is 14 amino acids. Germline loops: CDR1 SEHNR, CDR2 FQNEAQ (reference sequence). J was trimmed by 3 bases and V by 5 bases; bases with no gene match: 6. CDR3 coding DNA: TGTGCCAGCAGCATTGGACAGGCGAAAGAGACCCAGTACTTC. Residues: CASSIGQAKETQYF.

V gene TRBV7-9 combines with J gene TRBJ2-2, with TRBD2 identical over 11 bases. Trimming at V came to 5 bases and at J to 4 bases, leaving 3 bases not matched to a gene. The CDR3 has 15 amino acids. CDR1 is SEHNR and CDR2 is FQNEAQ in the germline V gene (reference sequence). Here the CDR3 DNA reads TGTGCCAGCAGCCAGGGACTAGCGGCCACCGGGGAGCTGTTTTTT. It codes for CASSQGLAATGELFF.

This clonotype was found many times. The V call is TRBV7-2, the J call TRBJ1-2; TRBD1 matches at 7 bases. The CDR3 is 15 amino acids. Germline trimming cut 1 base from V and 3 bases from J; bases unmatched to any gene: 5. Germline-derived CDR1 and CDR2 are SGHTA and FQGNSA. The CDR3 is CASSLGYDRDYGYTF. CDR3 bases: TGTGCCAGCAGCTTAGGATACGACAGGGACTATGGCTACACCTTC.

This clonotype occurred many times. V usage is TRBV2 and J usage is TRBJ1-1; D call uncertain. Germline V gene lookup returns CDR1 SNHLY and CDR2 FYNNEI. This CDR3 spans 11 amino acids. V lost 6 bases to trimming and J lost 7 bases, with 9 bases between them. The CDR3 nucleotides read TGTGCCAGCAGCGAGGGTGGTGAAGCTTTCTTT. Its protein is CASSEGGEAFF.

This chain connects TRBV27 to TRBJ1-6, with 9 bases that match TRBD1. Germline lookup yields CDR1 MNHEY and CDR2 SMNVEV (reference sequence). V gave up 5 bases and J gave up 0 bases; unmatched junction bases: 17. CDR3 size: 21 residues. This chain's CDR3 is CASSTSGTGMLLSSYNSPLHF. Written as DNA, the CDR3 is TGTGCCAGCAGTACGTCCGGGACAGGGATGCTACTGAGCTCCTATAATTCACCCCTCCACTTT.

This clonotype has more than one count but fewer than ten. The chain has TRBV15 and TRBJ2-5, with a tentative D call TRBD2 (6 bases). Germline CDR1 is LNHNV and CDR2 is YYDKDF (reference sequence). V dropped 4 bases and J dropped 2 bases, with 14 bases sitting between them. CDR3 length: 15 residues. This CDR3 reads CATSIGLAGQETQYF. CDR3 nucleotide sequence: TGTGCCACCAGCATCGGGTTGGCGGGGCAAGAGACCCAGTACTTC.

This clonotype was counted a few times. The rearrangement uses TRBV11-1 and TRBJ1-6; 9 nucleotides line up with TRBD1. CDR3 length equals 16 residues. Germline V gene data show CDR1 as SGHAT and CDR2 as FQDESV (reference sequence). V lost 1 base, J lost 10 bases, and 8 bases stayed unmatched. CDR3 sequence: CASSLEDRGGESPLHF. In nucleotides, the CDR3 is TGTGCCAGCAGCTTAGAGGACAGGGGAGGAGAATCACCCCTCCACTTT.

This clonotype was seen a few times. In DNA form, the CDR3 reads TGTGCCAGCAGTTTCGCCTTTCCGCTGGGAGAGCAGTACGTC. Its protein product is CASSFAFPLGEQYV. The chain has TRBV12-3 or TRBV12-4 and TRBJ2-7, with D unclear. This CDR3 has 14 residues. V lost 3 bases and J lost 7, with 16 bases in between.

This clonotype was picked up a small number of times. This chain joins TRBV7-9 and TRBJ1-1; TRBD1 matches 10 bases. Germline lookup yields CDR1 SEHNR and CDR2 FQNEAQ (reference sequence). The CDR3 loop spans 15 amino acids. With V trimmed by 1 base and J by 5 bases, 4 bases remained unmatched. The CDR3 here is CASSLEDRGKTEAFF. The CDR3 region has the DNA TGTGCCAGCAGCTTAGAGGACAGGGGGAAAACTGAAGCTTTCTTT. Combining the CDR3 with reference TRBV7-9 and TRBJ1-1 gives the whole variable domain DTGVSQNPRHKITKRGQNVTFRCDPISEHNRLYWYRQTLGQGPEFLTYFQNEAQLEKSRLLSDRFSAERPKGSFSTLEIQRTEQGDSAMYLCASSLEDRGKTEAFFGQGTRLTVV.

This clonotype was seen more than once but under ten times. The chain employs TRBV27 and TRBJ1-1; 8 bases line up with TRBD1. The CDR3 is made up of 14 amino acids. The V gene end was trimmed by 10 bases and the J gene end by 1 base; junction bases not matched to a gene: 8. Per germline, CDR1 MNHEY and CDR2 SMNVEV (reference sequence). The CDR3 DNA is TGTGCCACCTCATCGACAGGGGAGAACACTGAAGCTTTCTTT. This sequence encodes CATSSTGENTEAFF.

This clonotype was seen ten or more times. This sequence joins TRBV7-9 and TRBJ2-5; 7 bases align to TRBD2. In germline, CDR1 is SEHNR, CDR2 FQNEAQ (reference sequence). The CDR3 contains 16 residues. Germline trimming cut 5 bases from V and 3 bases from J; bases unmatched to any gene: 12. The CDR3 here is CASSPPRGTAEETQYF. As DNA, the CDR3 is TGTGCCAGCAGCCCCCCGCGGGGGACGGCCGAAGAGACCCAGTACTTC.

CDR3 coding DNA: TGTGCCATCAGTGAGTCCAAAGTGACAGGGGGCCTCTATGGCTACACCTTC. Protein: CAISESKVTGGLYGYTF. The chain is built from TRBV10-3 and TRBJ1-2; the match to TRBD1 covers 10 bases. Germline assignment: CDR1 ENHRY and CDR2 SYGVKD. The CDR3 length is 17 residues. V shed 0 bases and J 4 bases; nucleotides not matched to a gene: 8.

The sample holds a few counts of this clonotype. CDR3 protein: CVTGQGGTGELFF. Here the CDR3 DNA reads TGTGTTACAGGACAGGGAGGCACCGGGGAGCTGTTTTTT. The rearrangement uses TRBV24-1 and TRBJ2-2, with 8 bases that match TRBD1. This CDR3 comprises 13 residues. Germline V CDR1 and CDR2: KGHDR, SFDVKD.

This clonotype was found a few times. The chain employs TRBV7-8 and TRBJ2-3; D is unclear. V was trimmed by 7 bases and J by 3 bases, leaving 8 bases between them. Germline CDR1 and CDR2: SGHVS and FQNEAQ. The CDR3 has 12 amino acids. CDR3 sequence reads: CASKVGTDTQYF. CDR3 nucleotide sequence: TGTGCCAGCAAGGTGGGGACAGATACGCAGTATTTT.

The chain links TRBV12-3 or TRBV12-4 to TRBJ2-2; the D gene is possibly TRBD1 (5 bases). The CDR3 is 15 amino acids. Trimming shortened V by 5 bases and J by 4 bases, and 14 bases separated the two germline ends. In DNA form, the CDR3 reads TGTGCCAGCAGTCCGAGACCAGGGCCCACCGGGGAGCTGTTTTTT. It encodes CASSPRPGPTGELFF.